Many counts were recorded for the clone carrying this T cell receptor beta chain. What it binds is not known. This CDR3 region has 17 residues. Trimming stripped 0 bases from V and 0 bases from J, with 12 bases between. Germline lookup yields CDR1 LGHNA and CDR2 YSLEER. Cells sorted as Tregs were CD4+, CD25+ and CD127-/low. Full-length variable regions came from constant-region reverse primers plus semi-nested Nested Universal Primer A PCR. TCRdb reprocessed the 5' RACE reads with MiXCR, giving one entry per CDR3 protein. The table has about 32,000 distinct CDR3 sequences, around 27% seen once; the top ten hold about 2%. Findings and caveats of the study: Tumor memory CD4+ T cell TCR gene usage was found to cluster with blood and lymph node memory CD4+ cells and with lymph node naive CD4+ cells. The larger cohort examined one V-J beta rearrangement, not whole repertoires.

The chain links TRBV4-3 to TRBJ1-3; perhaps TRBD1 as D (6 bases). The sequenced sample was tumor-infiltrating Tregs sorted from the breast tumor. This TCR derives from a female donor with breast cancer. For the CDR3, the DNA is TGCGCCAGCAGCCAAGAGCACAGGGTCAACTCTGGAAACACCATATATTTT. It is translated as CASSQEHRVNSGNTIYF.